This is a list of T cell receptor beta chains from one sample in a study of shared clonotypes between healthy human individuals. Clones were read by immunoSEQ multiplex PCR, and TCRdb kept only the in-frame ones, dropping some. The table lists some 360,000 clones, less than 75% of them singletons. The sequenced material came from memory CD4+ T cells sorted from blood. These receptors all come from a man aged 25 to 45 in good health. CDR3s include the opening cysteine and the closing phenylalanine or tryptophan.

TRBJ2-1	TRBV10-3	CAISESSSAPNNEQFF
TRBJ2-1	TRBV28	CASSLDTYNEQFF
TRBJ2-7	TRBV7-2	CASSPAAQIYEQYF
TRBJ1-2	TRBV7-9	CASSLATGLGYTF
TRBJ2-1	TRBV4-3	CASSRHRAGGTYNEQFF
TRBJ1-5	TRBV4-3	CASSQDTDQPQHF
TRBJ1-2	TRBV7-3	CASSLNTVPGNGYTF
TRBJ2-7	TRBV5-8	CASSPLWTGGGEQYF
TRBJ2-1	TRBV7-3	CASSSTRETQFF
TRBJ1-5	TRBV6-6	CASRPGQGIQPQHF
TRBJ2-7	TRBV5-1	CASSLRGRLATSSYEQYF
TRBJ2-3	TRBV7-9	CASSPGLAFSTDTQYF
TRBJ1-1	TRBV5-4	CASSLSQTNTEAFF
TRBJ1-4	TRBV18	CASSPGAANEKLFF
TRBJ2-7	TRBV7-6	CASSTGQVYEQYF
TRBJ2-1	TRBV30	CAWSAGTSVYNEQFF
TRBJ2-2	TRBV10-3	CAISPSGGELFF
TRBJ2-4	TRBV5-4	CASSLANSRGIQYF
TRBJ1-2	TRBV5-1	CASSFDRVSGYTF
TRBJ2-2	TRBV5-1	CASSGTLGSTGELFF
TRBJ2-7	TRBV7-2	CASSSADGLDLREQYF
TRBJ2-7	TRBV5-4	CASSFFAGTSLYEQYF